The next 8 T cell receptor beta chains were all read from a single sample in a study of cytomegalovirus exposure and HLA in healthy donors. Primers for the PCR totalled 60 Vbeta and 13 Jbeta. Assay used: immunoSEQ multiplex PCR; TCRdb lists only in-frame clones, some missing. The sample has over 200,000 clones, approximately 82% seen once. Material for sequencing was PBMCs. The receptor set was obtained from a middle-aged woman in good health and CMV-seronegative.

The CDR3 sequence is CASSLGGQAKETQYF. For the CDR3, the DNA is TGTGCCAGTAGTTTAGGAGGACAGGCTAAAGAGACCCAGTACTTC. V usage is TRBV19 and J usage is TRBJ2-5; 7 bases align to TRBD1. The CDR3 sequence is 15 residues long. V lost 5 bases and J lost 3; bases outside the gene matches: 9. CDR1 and CDR2 from the germline V gene are LNHDA and SQIVND (reference sequence).

The DNA of the CDR3 is TGTGCCAGCAGCTTAACGGGTGATAGCTCCTACGAGCAGTACTTC. It codes for CASSLTGDSSYEQYF. The chain is built from TRBV7-9 and TRBJ2-7, with D unclear. Trimming took off 2 bases at V and 0 bases at J, with 11 bases between the two ends. CDR1 and CDR2 (germline): SEHNR, FQNEAQ (reference sequence). The CDR3 loop spans 15 amino acids. The whole variable domain, filled in from reference TRBV7-9 and TRBJ2-7, reads DTGVSQNPRHKITKRGQNVTFRCDPISEHNRLYWYRQTLGQGPEFLTYFQNEAQLEKSRLLSDRFSAERPKGSFSTLEIQRTEQGDSAMYLCASSLTGDSSYEQYFGPGTRLTVT.

In its sample, this clone was seen a few times. The chain couples TRBV4-2 to TRBJ1-1, with D possibly matching TRBD1 (5 bases). The CDR3 totals 16 residues. The V gene lost 4 bases and the J gene lost 1 base, with 16 bases spanning the gap. Germline CDR1 and CDR2: LGHNA and YNFKEQ. CDR3 sequence (DNA): TGTGCCAGCAGCCCTACAGGTTGGAGGGGGAACACTGAAGCTTTCTTT. Protein product: CASSPTGWRGNTEAFF.

The chain is built from TRBV6-5 and TRBJ1-1, with a possible D match to TRBD1 (5 bases). V was trimmed by 5 bases and J by 5 bases, leaving 12 bases between them. CDR1 and CDR2 from the germline V gene are MNHEY and SVGAGI. The CDR3 totals 13 residues. CDR3 amino acids: CASSRGEGTEAFF. The CDR3 coding sequence is TGTGCCAGCAGTCGCGGGGAGGGGACTGAAGCTTTCTTT.

The chain employs TRBV7-2 and TRBJ2-7; D is ambiguous. Trimming shortened V by 2 bases and J by 6 bases, and 11 bases separated the two germline ends. The length of the CDR3 is 13 residues. The germline gives CDR1 SGHTA, CDR2 FQGNSA. The CDR3 region has the DNA TGTGCCAGCAGCTTATCGTTGGTGCGCGAGCAGTACTTC. Encoded protein: CASSLSLVREQYF.

The chain joins TRBV7-9 to TRBJ1-4; 7 positions match TRBD1. This CDR3 has 14 amino acids. Germline V gene lookup returns CDR1 SEHNR and CDR2 FQNEAQ (reference sequence). Losses at the gene ends were 1 base for V and 8 bases for J; bases not matched to a gene: 4. The CDR3 bases are TGTGCCAGCAGCTTAGGACAGGGTGGAGAAAAACTGTTTTTT. As protein: CASSLGQGGEKLFF.

The chain combines TRBV28 with TRBJ2-7, with D perhaps TRBD1 (6 bases). V shed 5 bases and J shed 0 bases, with 14 bases lying between them. The CDR3 is 15 residues long. The V gene's germline CDR1 is MDHEN and CDR2 SYDVKM. CDR3 residues: CASSPTGQLSYEQYF. CDR3 in DNA: TGTGCCAGCAGTCCAACCGGACAGCTCTCCTACGAGCAGTACTTC.

The rearrangement links TRBV27 to TRBJ2-7; 8 nucleotides agree with TRBD1. The CDR3 consists of 13 residues. V lost 3 bases, J lost 7 bases, and 5 bases stayed unmatched. Germline CDR1 reads MNHEY; CDR2 reads SMNVEV (reference sequence). In DNA, the CDR3 is TGTGCCAGCAGTTTGGGGCAGGGGGCTGAGCAGTACTTC. Translated: CASSLGQGAEQYF.